This TCR beta chain was sequenced in a study of blood T cell repertoires in COVID-19. The CDR3 totals 15 residues. J was trimmed by 6 bases and V by 3 bases; bases with no gene match: 7. Germline lookup yields CDR1 SGHNT and CDR2 YENEEA. Study processing details: Amplification of reference gene primers was used by the study to estimate nucleated cell counts. Repertoires were generated with immunoSEQ multiplex PCR, while TCRdb's copy carries only in-frame clones and drops some. D and trimming were read from the DNA, whereas the V and J calls and clone size are those reported in that table. The sample contains about 270,000 clones, under 95% of which appear only once.

The specimen sequenced was PBMCs or T cells enriched from blood (not recorded which). The clonotype comes from a woman aged 40 to 50 with acute COVID-19. The rearrangement links TRBV11-3 to TRBJ1-4; the match to TRBD1 covers 7 bases. CDR3 nucleotide sequence: TGTGCCAGCAGCTTGGGGACAGTTCCCGATGAAAAACTGTTTTTT. Translated, it gives CASSLGTVPDEKLFF.